The next 4 T cell receptor beta chains were all read from a single sample in a study of radiotherapy plus CTLA-4 blockade in lung cancer. Produced via immunoSEQ multiplex PCR; TCRdb's table is partial and in-frame only. The sample records roughly 50,000 clones, around nine tenths being singletons. Here the sequenced sample was peripheral blood, taken from a patient treated with radiotherapy plus ipilimumab. Receptors were obtained from a human donor with non-small cell lung cancer that progressed on radiotherapy plus ipilimumab. Some clones in this sample may be carry-over from other donors' samples.

The J gene is TRBJ2-7, the V gene TRBV28, with D possibly being TRBD1 (6 bases). With 8 bases removed from V and 3 bases from J, the gap between germline ends came to 17 bases. Germline CDR1 MDHEN, CDR2 SYDVKM. The length of the CDR3 is 14 residues. The CDR3 DNA sequence: TGTGCCAGCCTCTCGGGACAATCGGTCTACGAGCAGTACTTC. The encoded protein is CASLSGQSVYEQYF.

The chain employs TRBV5-1 and TRBJ1-1, with D hard to call. Germline CDR1 and CDR2: SGHRS and YFSETQ. Trimming shortened V by 4 bases and J by 1 base, and 11 bases separated the two germline ends. The CDR3 runs 14 residues. CDR3 bases: TGCGCCAGCAGCCCTGGTCGGGGGAACACTGAAGCTTTCTTT. It codes for CASSPGRGNTEAFF.

The rearrangement links TRBV13 to TRBJ2-1, with TRBD2 identical over 8 bases. The germline V gene has CDR1 PRHDT and CDR2 FYEKMQ (reference sequence). The CDR3 contains 17 residues. The V segment lost 0 bases and the J segment 2 bases; nucleotides outside the gene matches: 6. CDR3 bases: TGTGCCAGCAGCTTAGGAGCGGGGGAGGGACCCTACAATGAGCAGTTCTTC. Amino acids: CASSLGAGEGPYNEQFF.

J is TRBJ2-4 and V is TRBV19; D gene ambiguous. Germline values: CDR1 LNHDA, CDR2 SQIVND (reference sequence). The V end was cut by 3 bases, the J end by 2 bases, with 14 bases between. CDR3 length equals 16 residues. The CDR3 nucleotides read TGTGCCAGTAGTATTTGGAGTGGTGGTACCAAAAACATTCAGTACTTC. It codes for CASSIWSGGTKNIQYF.